The 11 T cell receptor delta chains in this list originate from one sample, sequenced in a study of gamma-delta T cells after stem cell transplantation. TCRdb re-processed the RT-PCR reads via CATT. The sample records roughly 3,200 delta-chain clones, 4% to 6% being singletons. The material sequenced was gamma-delta T cells. These TCRs come from a human donor. It is not recorded whose cells these are; they may come from a transplant donor.

This clone was seen a handful of times. The protein that TCRdb holds for this DNA derives from a much larger clone and differs from the translated DNA at residue 17, which likely indicates a read error; the protein shown here is translated from the DNA. The rearrangement links TRDV2 to TRDJ1; 9 nucleotides align to TRDD3. The germline CDR1 and CDR2 sequences are GEAIGNYY and EKD. The CDR3 spans 19 residues. This chain's CDR3 is CACDTVLGDTRRSENKPIF. CDR3 DNA sequence: TGTGCCTGTGACACGGTACTGGGGGACACCAGGAGGTCTGAGAATAAACCCATCTTT.

This clone was recorded at least ten times. A far bigger clonotype differs at one base, so this is likely a read error. The rearrangement uses TRDV2 and TRDJ1; 9 bases match TRDD3. The V and J ends lost 0 bases and 0 bases, in that order; junction bases with no gene match: 10. Germline CDR1 and CDR2: GEAIGNYY and EKD. The CDR3 totals 18 residues. As DNA, the CDR3 is TGTGCCTGTGACACCGTACTGGGGGACCCGACACACACCGATAAACTCATCTTT. Residues: CACDTVLGDPTHTDKLIF.

This clone came up a few times. TCRdb's protein, taken from a much larger clone, differs from this DNA's translation at residue 4, likely owing to a read error; the protein displayed comes from the DNA. This chain links TRDV2 with TRDJ1, with 11 positions matching TRDD3. Germline loops: CDR1 GEAIGNYY, CDR2 EKD. CDR3 length: 17 residues. V dropped 5 bases and J dropped 0; count of bases not matched to a gene: 10. The CDR3 loop is CACGVLGDREYTDKLIF. CDR3 sequence (DNA): TGTGCCTGTGGCGTACTGGGGGATAGGGAGTACACCGATAAACTCATCTTT.

The chain carries TRDV2 and TRDJ1, with 9 bases identical to TRDD3. The junction had 11 bases not matched to a gene; V was cut back by 1 base and J by 0 bases. This CDR3 has 18 residues. Germline V gene lookup returns CDR1 GEAIGNYY and CDR2 EKD. The CDR3 DNA is TGTGCCTGTGACACTGTCTATACTGGGGGAGATTACACCGATAAACTCATCTTT. Residues: CACDTVYTGGDYTDKLIF.

Notes on this clone: This could be a read error, since a much larger clone is one nucleotide away. Different DNA sequences within this sample yield the same CDR3. The chain combines TRDV2 with TRDJ1, with 10 bases that match TRDD3. CDR3 length equals 17 residues. Per the germline V gene, CDR1 is GEAIGNYY and CDR2 is EKD. The CDR3 DNA reads TGTGCCTGCGACACCTTGGGGGATACCATCGGCACCGATAAACTCATCTTT. Translated: CACDTLGDTIGTDKLIF.

This clone was detected only a few times. The protein recorded in TCRdb matches a much larger clone and deviates from this DNA's translation at residue 4, suggesting a read error; the protein here is obtained by translating the DNA. This chain uses TRDV2 with TRDJ1; possibly TRDD3 for D (5 bases). Germline CDR1 GEAIGNYY, CDR2 EKD. V lost 5 bases to trimming and J lost 2 bases, with 23 bases between them. The CDR3 has 17 amino acids. CDR3 nucleotide sequence: TGTGCCTGTGTCGAAGTATATTCTGGGCGATTAACCGATAAACTCATCTTT. Amino acids: CACVEVYSGRLTDKLIF.

By proportion, this clone is medium-sized. This is likely an artifact of a read error, given a far larger clone one base away. This chain joins TRDV2 and TRDJ1; D is unresolved. Germline assignment: CDR1 GEAIGNYY and CDR2 EKD. CDR3 size: 15 residues. For the CDR3, the DNA is TGTGCCCGTGACACCCTATCCGGTTACACCGATAAACTCATCTTT. Its protein is CARDTLSGYTDKLIF.

This clone was observed a handful of times. A far larger clone is one nucleotide away, so this likely arose from a read error. Other DNA sequences from this sample encode an identical CDR3 as well. This rearrangement joins TRDV2 to TRDJ1, with 10 bases matching TRDD3. This CDR3 has 17 residues. Germline V gene data show CDR1 as GEAIGNYY and CDR2 as EKD. This CDR3 is CACDTVEGGYAVDKLIF. CDR3 DNA sequence: TGTGCCTGTGACACGGTTGAAGGGGGATACGCGGTCGATAAACTCATCTTC.

This clone was counted between two and nine times. For this DNA, TCRdb reports the protein of a much larger clone, which diverges at residue 3, most likely from a read error; the protein presented here is translated directly from the DNA. The chain has TRDV2 and TRDJ1, with 9 bases that match TRDD3. Germline V CDR1 and CDR2: GEAIGNYY, EKD. The CDR3 is 16 amino acids. The CDR3 bases are TGCGCCAGTGACTTACTGGGGGACTTCAACACCGATAAACTCATCTTT. Its protein is CASDLLGDFNTDKLIF.

This clone was picked up a small number of times. This likely traces to a read error, being one base from a far larger clone. Other DNA sequences in this sample translate to the same CDR3. V gene TRDV2 combines with J gene TRDJ1; 11 bases match TRDD3. Germline CDR1 GEAIGNYY, CDR2 EKD. Unmatched junction bases numbered 13, after V lost 7 bases and J lost 4 bases. The CDR3 consists of 16 residues. CDR3 sequence reads: CACDVLGDNLGDKLIF. CDR3 nucleotide sequence: TGTGCCTGCGACGTACTGGGGGATAATCTGGGCGATAAACTCATCTTT.

This clone was recorded many times. It is likely a read error: a sequence one base away is far more abundant. This chain uses TRDV2 with TRDJ1; 9 bases map to TRDD3. Per germline, CDR1 GEAIGNYY and CDR2 EKD. There are 18 residues in the CDR3. Here the CDR3 reads CACGTVLGDPTYTDKLIF. DNA of the CDR3: TGTGCCTGTGGCACCGTACTGGGGGACCCGACATACACCGATAAACTCATCTTT.